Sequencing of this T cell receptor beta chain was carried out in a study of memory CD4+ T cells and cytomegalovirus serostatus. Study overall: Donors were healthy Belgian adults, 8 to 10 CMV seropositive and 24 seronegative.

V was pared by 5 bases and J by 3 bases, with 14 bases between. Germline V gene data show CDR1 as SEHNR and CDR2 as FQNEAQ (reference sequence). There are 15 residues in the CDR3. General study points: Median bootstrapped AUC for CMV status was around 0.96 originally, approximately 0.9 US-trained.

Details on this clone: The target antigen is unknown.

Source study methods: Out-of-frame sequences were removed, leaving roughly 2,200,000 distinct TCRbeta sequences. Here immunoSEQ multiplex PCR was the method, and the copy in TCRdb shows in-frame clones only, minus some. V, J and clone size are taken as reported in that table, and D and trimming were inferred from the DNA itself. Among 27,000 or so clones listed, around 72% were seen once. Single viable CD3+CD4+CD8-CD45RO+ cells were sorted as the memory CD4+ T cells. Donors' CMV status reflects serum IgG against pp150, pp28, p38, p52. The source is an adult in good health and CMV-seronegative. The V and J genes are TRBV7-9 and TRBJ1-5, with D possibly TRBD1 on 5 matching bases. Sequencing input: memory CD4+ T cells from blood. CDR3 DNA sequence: TGTGCCAGCAGCCTCGGGGGTCGGTACAATCAGCCCCAGCATTTT. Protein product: CASSLGGRYNQPQHF.